The clone carrying this TCR beta chain was picked up a small number of times. As yet, its antigen is unknown. This entry comes from a study of cytomegalovirus exposure and HLA in healthy donors. Whole-study results and caveats: When analyzed later, a missense DCLRE1C variant was found to be linked to TCR beta V- and J-gene trimming. Later analysis suggested links between common viral pathogens and several top significant clusters.

In the PCR, 60 Vbeta and 13 Jbeta primers were used. TCRdb's table, derived via immunoSEQ multiplex PCR, lists solely in-frame clones and lacks some. The repertoire includes a few hundred thousand clones, 75% of them detected once, and about 1.9% sits in the top ten. The CDR3 covers 13 residues. CDR1 and CDR2 from the germline V gene are SGHTS and YDEGEE. Trimming removed 2 bases at V and 10 bases at J, with 15 bases between. The clonotype comes from a young woman in good health and CMV-seronegative. The genes are TRBV5-8 and TRBJ1-1; no clear D. Input material: PBMCs. As DNA, the CDR3 is TGTGCCAGCAGCTTACAAGGGTATCTAGCAGCTTTCTTT. It yields the protein CASSLQGYLAAFF.